The 21 T cell receptor beta chains given below trace back to one sample, sequenced in a study of blood T cells in healthy people across ages. Combining a sample-barcoded 5' primer with a J-beta primer mix, a second PCR ran for roughly 6 to 11 cycles. TCRdb independently ran MiXCR on the 5' RACE reads; one entry per CDR3 protein. The profile shows 1 million or so distinct CDR3 sequences, 20% to 25% of them singletons. These data also featured in a second study, about T cells of mothers and their children.

Input material: blood. These receptors were obtained from a girl aged 2-10 years in good health.

The V and J genes are TRBV20-1 and TRBJ2-5, with a weak D call TRBD2 (5 bases). The ends were cut back, 0 bases at V and 11 bases at J, with 16 bases in the middle. Per the germline V gene, CDR1 is DFQATT and CDR2 is SNEGSKA (reference sequence). This CDR3 comprises 13 residues. In DNA, the CDR3 is TGCAGTGCTAGAGAGCGTGCAGCGGTGAGGCAGTACTTC. It is translated as CSARERAAVRQYF.

This clonotype was seen a few times. DNA for the CDR3: TGCAGTGCTACCCACCCACAGGGTAACTATGGCTACACCTTC. Amino acids: CSATHPQGNYGYTF. The chain links TRBV20-1 to TRBJ1-2; perhaps TRBD1 as D (6 bases). CDR1 and CDR2 (germline): DFQATT, SNEGSKA (reference sequence). The CDR3 has 14 amino acids. Trimming removed 4 bases from V and 1 base from J, with 13 bases in between.

The chain carries TRBV29-1 and TRBJ2-5, with 7 bases identical to TRBD1. The J call may be incorrect, as the DNA end agrees better with TRBJ2-7. In germline, CDR1 is SQVTM, CDR2 ANQGSEA. This CDR3 contains 14 residues. The CDR3 DNA sequence: TGCAGCGTTGAAGATCTTGGGACAGCGAACGAGCAGTACTTC. Protein: CSVEDLGTANEQYF.

V gene TRBV7-7 combines with J gene TRBJ2-7; 7 positions agree with TRBD1. This CDR3 is built from 16 residues. Germline CDR1 SSHAT, CDR2 FNYEAQ (reference sequence). The CDR3 is CASQEGTKTGVWEQYF. Here the CDR3 DNA reads TGTGCTAGCCAGGAAGGAACGAAAACAGGGGTCTGGGAGCAGTACTTC.

The chain links TRBV29-1 to TRBJ1-1, with D possibly TRBD1 on 6 matching bases. Germline V gene data show CDR1 as SQVTM and CDR2 as ANQGSEA. The CDR3 runs to 13 residues. Trimming stripped 6 bases from V and 0 bases from J, with 11 bases between. CDR3 loop: CSVSTGMNTEAFF. DNA of the CDR3: TGCAGCGTCTCGACAGGAATGAACACTGAAGCTTTCTTT.

This clonotype appeared a few times. The genes are TRBV6-4 and TRBJ2-1; 9 bases are a match to TRBD1. This CDR3 has 16 amino acids. V was clipped by 4 bases and J by 10 bases; unmatched bases: 14. Germline-derived CDR1 and CDR2 are MRHNA and SNTAGT. The CDR3 region has the DNA TGTGCCAGCAGTGTCTTGCCGGGACAGGGTCGACGAGAGCAGTTCTTC. Its protein is CASSVLPGQGRREQFF.

This clonotype appeared once. One end of the junction does not line up with germline, which may come from a read error. The chain uses TRBV4-1 and TRBJ2-7; D gene ambiguous. The CDR3 spans 14 residues. From germline, CDR1 is MGHRA and CDR2 YSYEKL. CDR3 sequence reads: CASSQVATSYEQYF. CDR3 nucleotides: TGCGCCAGCAGCCAAGTCGCTACTTCCTACGAACAGTACTTC.

This clonotype came up a few times. The V call is TRBV20-1, the J call TRBJ1-5; 8 bases are shared with TRBD1. The CDR3 totals 20 residues. V shed 4 bases and J 2 bases; nucleotides not matched to a gene: 22. Germline lookup yields CDR1 DFQATT and CDR2 SNEGSKA (reference sequence). Here the CDR3 DNA reads TGCAGTGCTACCAGGGGCACCGGGACAGGTTTTGGTGAAGGCAATCAGCCCCAGCATTTT. This translates into CSATRGTGTGFGEGNQPQHF.

The rearrangement uses TRBV7-9 and TRBJ2-3; D remains unclear. The CDR3 spans 15 residues. Trimming stripped 1 base from V and 4 bases from J, with 12 bases between. Germline V gene lookup returns CDR1 SEHNR and CDR2 FQNEAQ (reference sequence). The CDR3 bases are TGTGCCAGCAGCTTAGAGAGTTCGACTTCAGATACGCAGTATTTT. Its translation: CASSLESSTSDTQYF.

This clonotype was seen a handful of times. This chain links TRBV28 with TRBJ1-4; 7 bases map to TRBD1. The length of the CDR3 is 14 residues. The germline V gene encodes CDR1 MDHEN and CDR2 SYDVKM. V gave up 4 bases and J gave up 6 bases; unmatched junction bases: 5. CDR3 protein: CASSSDRVYEKLFF. CDR3 DNA: TGTGCCAGCAGTTCCGACAGGGTTTATGAAAAACTGTTTTTT. Together with reference TRBV28 and TRBJ1-4, the CDR3 gives the full variable domain: DVKVTQSSRYLVKRTGEKVFLECVQDMDHENMFWYRQDPGLGLRLIYFSYDVKMKEKGDIPEGYSVSREKKERFSLILESASTNQTSMYLCASSSDRVYEKLFFGSGTQLSVL.

The V and J genes are TRBV10-2 and TRBJ1-1; TRBD1 is a possible D gene (6 bases). CDR3 size: 13 residues. Germline V gene data show CDR1 as WSHSY and CDR2 as SAAADI. Trimming took off 7 bases at V and 10 bases at J, with 19 bases between the two ends. This CDR3 is CASTGVPGPGAFF. The CDR3 region has the DNA TGCGCCAGCACAGGGGTCCCCGGGCCTGGAGCTTTCTTT.

This chain uses TRBV6-4 with TRBJ2-2; 7 nucleotides agree with TRBD1. Trimming removed 7 bases from V and 4 bases from J; junction bases left unmatched: 6. Germline loops: CDR1 MRHNA, CDR2 SNTAGT. The CDR3 has 14 amino acids. The CDR3 nucleotides are TGTGCCAGCACCCTTTCAGGGGGCACCGGGGAGCTGTTTTTT. Translating gives CASTLSGGTGELFF.

This clonotype was observed many times. The rearrangement uses TRBV9 and TRBJ2-1; D not resolved. V was pared by 0 bases and J by 7 bases, with 8 bases between. The CDR3 covers 13 residues. The germline V gene has CDR1 SGDLS and CDR2 YYNGEE. CDR3 loop: CASSVESRNEQFF. The DNA for the CDR3 is TGTGCCAGCAGCGTAGAATCTAGGAATGAGCAGTTCTTC. Full variable domain (rest looked up from reference TRBV9 and TRBJ2-1): DSGVTQTPKHLITATGQRVTLRCSPRSGDLSVYWYQQSLDQGLQFLIQYYNGEERAKGNILERFSAQQFPDLHSELNLSSLELGDSALYFCASSVESRNEQFFGPGTRLTVL.

As regards this clonotype: One end of the junction fails to match germline, which may point to a read error. This rearrangement joins TRBV20-1 to TRBJ2-1; 7 bases agree with TRBD1. This CDR3 contains 12 residues. Germline loops: CDR1 DFQATT, CDR2 SNEGSKA (reference sequence). DNA of the CDR3: TGCAGTGTTAGACAGGGCTACAATGAGCAGTTCTTC. It codes for CSVRQGYNEQFF.

The chain has TRBV5-1 and TRBJ2-7; D is perhaps TRBD1 (6 bases). V was clipped by 5 bases and J by 0 bases, with 9 bases between them. The V gene's germline CDR1 is SGHRS and CDR2 YFSETQ. This CDR3 has 13 amino acids. The CDR3 coding sequence is TGCGCCAGCAGATCACAGGGCTCCTACGAGCAGTACTTC. This encodes CASRSQGSYEQYF.

In its sample, this clonotype was seen a few times. Sequence at one end of the junction differs from germline and may be a read error. This CDR3 is CASSLGGLHNGQFF. CDR3 in DNA: TGTGCCAGCAGCTTAGGGGGACTTCACAATGGGCAGTTCTTC. The chain has TRBV7-9 and TRBJ2-5, with D possibly being TRBD2 (6 bases). The assigned J gene may be wrong: the sequence end matches TRBJ2-1 better. Germline values: CDR1 SEHNR, CDR2 FQNEAQ (reference sequence). The CDR3 sequence is 14 residues long.

The chain uses TRBV13 and TRBJ2-5, with 11 bases that match TRBD1. Germline assignment: CDR1 PRHDT and CDR2 FYEKMQ (reference sequence). This CDR3 has 15 amino acids. Losses at the gene ends were 5 bases for V and 4 bases for J; bases not matched to a gene: 6. The DNA of the CDR3 is TGTGCCAGCAGCCGAAGGACAGGGGGCAGAGAGACCCAGTACTTC. Protein: CASSRRTGGRETQYF.

This chain connects TRBV7-2 to TRBJ2-5, with TRBD2 as a possible D gene (6 bases). The end of the DNA fits TRBJ2-1 better, so the J call may be wrong. From germline, CDR1 is SGHTA and CDR2 FQGNSA. The CDR3 spans 15 residues. The DNA for the CDR3 is TGTGCCAGCAGTCGTGGGGCGGGGACTCACAATGAGCAGTTCTTC. Its protein is CASSRGAGTHNEQFF.

This clonotype appeared a few times. The chain employs TRBV7-9 and TRBJ1-4, with unresolved D. The CDR3 totals 16 residues. Trimming cost V 1 base and J 0 bases, with 9 bases left between them. Per the germline V gene, CDR1 is SEHNR and CDR2 is FQNEAQ (reference sequence). The CDR3 sequence: CASSLVAVTTNEKLFF. CDR3 DNA sequence: TGTGCCAGCAGCTTAGTAGCGGTCACAACTAATGAAAAACTGTTTTTT.

On this clonotype itself: The junction does not match germline at one end; this may be a read error. The chain recombines TRBV20-1 with TRBJ2-5; weak D call: TRBD2 (6 bases). This CDR3 spans 13 amino acids. The germline V gene encodes CDR1 DFQATT and CDR2 SNEGSKA (reference sequence). The CDR3 loop is CSARRREAQTPYF. CDR3 in DNA: TGCAGTGCTAGGAGGAGGGAGGCACAGACCCCGTACTTC.

In its sample, this clonotype was seen a few times. The V call is TRBV20-1, the J call TRBJ2-5; 8 bases line up with TRBD2. CDR3 length equals 15 residues. Germline values: CDR1 DFQATT, CDR2 SNEGSKA (reference sequence). V shed 6 bases and J 5 bases; nucleotides not matched to a gene: 14. CDR3 region: CSALGTGRAYETQYF. CDR3 nucleotide sequence: TGCAGTGCCCTCGGGACCGGGAGGGCCTATGAGACCCAGTACTTC.